One sample yielded the 14 T cell receptor beta chains listed below, sequenced in a study of T cell changes during pregnancy in multiple sclerosis. Profiling relied on immunoSEQ multiplex PCR, and the TCRdb table lists in-frame clones only, not all of them. This sample carries just over 90,000 clones, roughly 91% of them seen once, and the ten largest clones take over 1.5%. The specimen was peripheral blood, collected after pregnancy. The receptors stem from a female donor in good health, enrolled as a control in a pregnancy study.

The chain recombines TRBV7-9 with TRBJ1-6; the match to TRBD1 covers 7 bases. From germline, CDR1 is SEHNR and CDR2 FQNEAQ (reference sequence). V trimming: 4 bases; J trimming: 7 bases; junction bases outside the gene matches: 7. This CDR3 is 15 amino acids long. In DNA, the CDR3 is TGTGCCAGCAGCTCGCTGGGACAGCAGAATTCACCCCTCCACTTT. This codes for CASSSLGQQNSPLHF.

The rearrangement joins TRBV6-1 to TRBJ1-5; D ambiguous. Trimming took off 4 bases at V and 6 bases at J, with 16 bases between the two ends. Germline CDR1 reads MNHNS; CDR2 reads SASEGT. The CDR3 spans 15 residues. Here the CDR3 reads CASSVYKSSGQPQHF. In nucleotides, the CDR3 is TGTGCCAGCAGTGTGTACAAATCCAGCGGTCAGCCCCAGCATTTT.

Here the CDR3 reads CASGLTSTTGALHF. CDR3 DNA: TGTGCTAGTGGTTTGACCTCTACCACAGGGGCCCTCCACTTT. V is TRBV12-5 and J is TRBJ1-6; 7 bases are a match to TRBD1. Trimming took 2 bases from V and 14 from J; bases not matched to a gene: 9. CDR1 is LGHNT and CDR2 is FRNRAP in the germline V gene. The CDR3 runs 14 residues.

This chain uses TRBV2 with TRBJ1-3; D unresolved. The germline CDR1 and CDR2 sequences are SNHLY and FYNNEI. The V and J ends lost 4 bases and 0 bases respectively, with 7 bases between them. The CDR3 contains 14 residues. The CDR3 DNA reads as TGTGCCAGCAGTGTCCCGAGCTCTGGAAACACCATATATTTT. It codes for CASSVPSSGNTIYF.

The rearrangement joins TRBV4-2 to TRBJ1-6; TRBD1 agrees at 11 bases. The V segment lost 4 bases and the J segment 0 bases; nucleotides outside the gene matches: 5. Looked up from germline, CDR1 is LGHNA and CDR2 is YNFKEQ. This CDR3 region has 18 residues. The CDR3 region is CASSLGQGGISYNSPLHF. In DNA, the CDR3 is TGTGCCAGCAGCCTGGGACAGGGGGGGATCTCCTATAATTCACCCCTCCACTTT.

J is TRBJ2-2 and V is TRBV7-3, with no clear D. Germline lookup yields CDR1 SGHTA and CDR2 FQGTGA. The V gene lost 5 bases and the J gene lost 4 bases, with 8 bases spanning the gap. The CDR3 sequence is 13 residues long. The CDR3 DNA reads TGTGCCAGCAGCACCTATGGCACCGGGGAGCTGTTTTTT. Its protein product is CASSTYGTGELFF.

The chain combines TRBV7-9 with TRBJ2-7; possible D gene TRBD2, 6 bases. From germline, CDR1 is SEHNR and CDR2 FQNEAQ (reference sequence). This CDR3 contains 14 residues. V shed 5 bases and J shed 6 bases, with 17 bases lying between them. The CDR3 loop reads CASSPRDWISEQYF. The CDR3 DNA follows: TGTGCCAGCAGCCCCCGGGACTGGATTTCCGAGCAGTACTTC.

A note on this clone: Other DNA sequences in this specimen translate into the identical CDR3. J is TRBJ1-2 and V is TRBV6-5; D unresolved. Germline V lookup: CDR1 MNHEY, CDR2 SVGAGI. The length of the CDR3 is 12 residues. V shed 7 bases and J shed 0 bases, with 6 bases lying between them. The CDR3 loop is CASKGANYGYTF. The DNA of the CDR3 is TGTGCCAGCAAAGGAGCTAACTATGGCTACACCTTC.

V gene TRBV5-1 combines with J gene TRBJ1-5; D is ambiguous. Germline CDR1 reads SGHRS; CDR2 reads YFSETQ. V lost 0 bases and J lost 6, with 7 bases in between. This CDR3 spans 13 amino acids. As DNA, the CDR3 is TGCGCCAGCAGCTTGGGAGAGGGTCAGCCCCAGCATTTT. It translates to CASSLGEGQPQHF.

V usage is TRBV7-2 and J usage is TRBJ2-3; 9 bases map to TRBD2. The V and J ends lost 5 bases and 5 bases, in that order; junction bases with no gene match: 8. There are 15 residues in the CDR3. CDR1 SGHTA and CDR2 FQGNSA come from the germline V gene. This CDR3 is CASSLAGGPVDTQYF. DNA of the CDR3: TGTGCCAGCAGCCTGGCGGGGGGGCCTGTAGATACGCAGTATTTT.

The chain couples TRBV7-9 to TRBJ1-2, with D perhaps TRBD1 (6 bases). CDR3 length: 12 residues. The V and J ends lost 3 bases and 8 bases respectively, with 10 bases between them. Germline loops: CDR1 SEHNR, CDR2 FQNEAQ (reference sequence). The CDR3 nucleotides read TGTGCCAGCAGCTTGGGGGCTGTGGGCTACACCTTC. It specifies CASSLGAVGYTF.

This chain uses TRBV7-9 with TRBJ1-4, with 7 bases identical to TRBD1. The germline CDR1 and CDR2 sequences are SEHNR and FQNEAQ (reference sequence). The CDR3 extends over 12 amino acids. The V and J ends lost 6 bases and 5 bases, in that order; junction bases with no gene match: 0. The CDR3 region has the DNA TGTGCCAGCAGGGGACAGAATGAAAAACTGTTTTTT. As protein: CASRGQNEKLFF. Complete variable domain (other parts from reference TRBV7-9 and TRBJ1-4): DTGVSQNPRHKITKRGQNVTFRCDPISEHNRLYWYRQTLGQGPEFLTYFQNEAQLEKSRLLSDRFSAERPKGSFSTLEIQRTEQGDSAMYLCASRGQNEKLFFGSGTQLSVL.

The V gene is TRBV7-9, the J gene TRBJ2-7; 8 bases are a match to TRBD1. The CDR3 is 13 residues long. Trimming removed 7 bases from V and 4 bases from J; junction bases left unmatched: 6. Germline V gene lookup returns CDR1 SEHNR and CDR2 FQNEAQ (reference sequence). The chain's CDR3 is CASIRTGSYEQYF. The CDR3 coding sequence is TGTGCCAGCATTCGGACAGGGTCGTACGAGCAGTACTTC.

V and J are TRBV7-3 and TRBJ2-2; 11 bases are shared with TRBD2. V dropped 2 bases and J dropped 0; count of bases not matched to a gene: 2. CDR1 is SGHTA, CDR2 FQGTGA, per germline. This CDR3 spans 17 amino acids. The CDR3 DNA follows: TGTGCCAGCAGCTTACTAGCGGGGGGCACGAACACCGGGGAGCTGTTTTTT. It is translated as CASSLLAGGTNTGELFF.